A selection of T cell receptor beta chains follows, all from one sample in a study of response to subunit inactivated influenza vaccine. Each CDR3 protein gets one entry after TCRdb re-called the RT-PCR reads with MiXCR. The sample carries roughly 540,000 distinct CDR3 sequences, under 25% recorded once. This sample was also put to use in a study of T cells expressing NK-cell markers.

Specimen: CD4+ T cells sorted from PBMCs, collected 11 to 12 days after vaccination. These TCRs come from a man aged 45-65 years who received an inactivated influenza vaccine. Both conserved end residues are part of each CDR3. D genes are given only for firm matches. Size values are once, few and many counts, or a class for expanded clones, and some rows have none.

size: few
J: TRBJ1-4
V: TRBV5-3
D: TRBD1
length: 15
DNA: TGTGCCAGAAGCTTGTACAGGGGGCAGAACGAAAAACTGTTTTTT
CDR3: CARSLYRGQNEKLFF

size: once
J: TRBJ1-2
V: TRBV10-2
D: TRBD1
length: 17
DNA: TGCGCCAGCAGTGGAGGCGGGACAGCTCTAAGTAACTATGGCTACACCTTC
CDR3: CASSGGGTALSNYGYTF

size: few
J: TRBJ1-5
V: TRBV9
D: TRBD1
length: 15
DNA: TGTGCCAGCAGCGTAGCAGGGGGCGGCAATCAGCCCCAGCATTTT
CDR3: CASSVAGGGNQPQHF

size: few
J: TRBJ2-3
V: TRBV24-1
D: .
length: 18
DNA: TGTGCCACCAGTGATGAAGCAGCCGGTACCCCTAGCACAGATACGCAGTATTTT
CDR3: CATSDEAAGTPSTDTQYF

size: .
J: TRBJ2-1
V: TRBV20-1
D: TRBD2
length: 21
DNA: TGCAGTGCTAGAGGCAGAGAGACTAGCGGGCGACTCGGGGCGTCCTACAATGAGCAGTTCTTC
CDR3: CSARGRETSGRLGASYNEQFF

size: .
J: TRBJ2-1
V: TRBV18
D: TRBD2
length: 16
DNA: TGTGCCAGCTCACCCGAGGCGGGAGTAAGCTACAATGAGCAGTTCTTC
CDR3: CASSPEAGVSYNEQFF

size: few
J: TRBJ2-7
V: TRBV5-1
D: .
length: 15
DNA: TGCGCCAGCAGCTTGGCTTCCGGGAGATCCTACGAGCAGTACTTC
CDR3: CASSLASGRSYEQYF

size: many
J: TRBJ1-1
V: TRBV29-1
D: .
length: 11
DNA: TGCAGCGTTCAAGGGGTCACTGAAGCTTTCTTT
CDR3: CSVQGVTEAFF

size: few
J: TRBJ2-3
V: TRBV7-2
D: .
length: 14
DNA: TGTGCCAGCAGCCCCCCCATGGGGCTAGGTACGCAGTATTTT
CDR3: CASSPPMGLGTQYF

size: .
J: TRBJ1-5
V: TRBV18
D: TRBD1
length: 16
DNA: TGTGCCAGCTCACCGGGACAGGGGCCCCCTAATCAGCCCCAGCATTTT
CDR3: CASSPGQGPPNQPQHF

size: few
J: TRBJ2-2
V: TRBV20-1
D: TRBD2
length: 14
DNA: TGCAGTGCTGGACTAGCGGGAGGTGGCGGGGAGCTGTTTTTT
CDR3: CSAGLAGGGGELFF

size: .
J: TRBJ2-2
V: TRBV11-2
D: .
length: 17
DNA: TGTGCCAGCAGCTTATCGGGTGCGGGGAGGAGGACCGGGGAGCTGTTTTTT
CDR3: CASSLSGAGRRTGELFF

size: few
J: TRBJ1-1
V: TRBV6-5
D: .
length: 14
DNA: TGTGCCAGCAGTTATGGGGGGCCGAACACTGAAGCTTTCTTT
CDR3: CASSYGGPNTEAFF

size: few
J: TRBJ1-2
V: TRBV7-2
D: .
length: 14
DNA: TGTGCCAGCAGCTTTTTACGTAACGGCTATGGCTACACCTTC
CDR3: CASSFLRNGYGYTF

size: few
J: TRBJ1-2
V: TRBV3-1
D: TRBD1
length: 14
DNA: TGTGCCAGCAGTCGACAGGGACCTAACTATGGCTACACCTTC
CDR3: CASSRQGPNYGYTF

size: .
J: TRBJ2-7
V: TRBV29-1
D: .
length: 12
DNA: TGCAGCGTAGAAAACAGGGGAGGAGAGCAGTACTTC
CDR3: CSVENRGGEQYF

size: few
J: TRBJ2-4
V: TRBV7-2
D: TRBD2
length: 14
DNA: TGTGCCAGCAGCGCCCAGGGACTAGCGAACATTCAGTACTTC
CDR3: CASSAQGLANIQYF

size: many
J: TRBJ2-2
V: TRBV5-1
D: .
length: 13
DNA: TGTGCTAGCAGCTTAGAGAGCACCGGGGAGCTGTTTTTT
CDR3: CASSLESTGELFF

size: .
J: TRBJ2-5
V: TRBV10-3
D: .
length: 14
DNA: TGTGCCATATCAGCCGGGAGATTTGAAGAGACCCAGTACTTC
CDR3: CAISAGRFEETQYF

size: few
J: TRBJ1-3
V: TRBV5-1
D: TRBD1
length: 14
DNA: TGCGCCAGCAGCCCTACAGGGGAAGGAAACACCATATATTTT
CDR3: CASSPTGEGNTIYF

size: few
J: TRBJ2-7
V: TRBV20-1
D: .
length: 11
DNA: TGCAGTGCTAGAGACGATTACGAGCAGTACTTC
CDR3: CSARDDYEQYF

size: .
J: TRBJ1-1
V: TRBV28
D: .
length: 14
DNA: TGTGCCAGCAGTTCCCATGGTGTAGGCACTGAAGCTTACTTT
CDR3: CASSSHGVGTEAYF

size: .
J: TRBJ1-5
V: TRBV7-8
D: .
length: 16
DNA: TGTGCCAGCAGCTTAGCGGGGGGATATAGCAATCAGCCCCAGCATTTT
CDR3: CASSLAGGYSNQPQHF

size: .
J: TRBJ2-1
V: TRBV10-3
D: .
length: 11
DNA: TGTGCCATCAGTGAAGGCTACGCGCAGTTCTTC
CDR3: CAISEGYAQFF

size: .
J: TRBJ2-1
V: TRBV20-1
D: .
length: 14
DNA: TGCAGTGCTAAAAGTGGGACTTTTGGCTATGAGCAGTTCTTC
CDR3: CSAKSGTFGYEQFF

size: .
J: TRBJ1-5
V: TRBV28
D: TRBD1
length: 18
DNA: TGTGCCAGCGGGGACAGGGGAACCTTTCCCTATGGCAATCAGCCCCAGCATTTT
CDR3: CASGDRGTFPYGNQPQHF

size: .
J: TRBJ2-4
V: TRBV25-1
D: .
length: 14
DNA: TGTGCCAGCAGTCCCGAGGTCACTAAAAACATTCAGTACTTC
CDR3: CASSPEVTKNIQYF

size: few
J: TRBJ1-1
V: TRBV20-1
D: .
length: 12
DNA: TGCAGTGCTAGTTCGGGTGACACTGAAGCTTTCTTT
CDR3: CSASSGDTEAFF

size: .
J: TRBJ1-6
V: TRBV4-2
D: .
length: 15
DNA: TGTGCCAGCAGCCAAGATCGGGGGACCCAAGGGGCCCTCCACTTT
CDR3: CASSQDRGTQGALHF

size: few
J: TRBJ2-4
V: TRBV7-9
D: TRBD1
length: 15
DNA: TGTGCCAGCAGCTTACTTACAGGGGGCTCCAGCATTCAGTACTTC
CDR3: CASSLLTGGSSIQYF

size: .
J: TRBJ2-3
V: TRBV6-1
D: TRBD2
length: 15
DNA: TGTGCCAGCAGGACTAGCGGGGGCGACACAGATACGCAGTATTTT
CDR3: CASRTSGGDTDTQYF

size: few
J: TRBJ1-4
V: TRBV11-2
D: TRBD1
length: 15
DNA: TGTGCCAGCAGCACGGGGACAGGTCCAAGGGAAAAACTGTTTTTT
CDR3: CASSTGTGPREKLFF

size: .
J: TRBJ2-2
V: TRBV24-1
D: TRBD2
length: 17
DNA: TGTGCCACCAGTGTGGCGGAGACTAGCGGGAGGGTCGGGGAGCTGTTTTTT
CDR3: CATSVAETSGRVGELFF

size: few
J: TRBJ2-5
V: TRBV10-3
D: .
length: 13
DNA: TGTGCCATCAGTGAGCGGCGTGTCGAGACCCAGTACTTC
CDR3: CAISERRVETQYF

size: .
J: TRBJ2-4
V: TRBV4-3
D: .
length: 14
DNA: TGCGCCAGCAGCCAAGGCGGGATTGGTTACATTCAGTACTTC
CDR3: CASSQGGIGYIQYF

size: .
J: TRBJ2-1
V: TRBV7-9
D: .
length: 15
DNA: TGTGCCAGCAGCCCAAGTTTGGGAGGATACAATGAGCAGTTCTTC
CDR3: CASSPSLGGYNEQFF

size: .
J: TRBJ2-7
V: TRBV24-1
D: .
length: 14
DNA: TGTGCCACCAGTGACGCCTTGAAGCCCTACGAGCAGTACTTC
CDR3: CATSDALKPYEQYF

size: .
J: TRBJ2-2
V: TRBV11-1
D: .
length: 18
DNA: TGTGCCGGCAGCTTAGTGAGTTTAATCTTCGCGAACACCGGGGAGCTGTTTTTT
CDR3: CAGSLVSLIFANTGELFF

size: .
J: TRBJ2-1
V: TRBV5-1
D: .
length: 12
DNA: TGCGCCAGCAGCTTGGCCAGCAGACAGCAGTTCTTC
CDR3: CASSLASRQQFF

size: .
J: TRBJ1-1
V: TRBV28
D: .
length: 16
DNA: TGTGCCAGCATTCCTGCTCAAGGGACACCGAACACTGAAGCTTTCTTT
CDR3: CASIPAQGTPNTEAFF

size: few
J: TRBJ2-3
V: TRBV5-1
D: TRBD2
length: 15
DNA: TGCGCCAGCAGCTTTAGCGGGGAGGAGGGAGATACGCAGTATTTT
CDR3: CASSFSGEEGDTQYF

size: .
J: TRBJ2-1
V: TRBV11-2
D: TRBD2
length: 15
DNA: TGTGCCAGCAGCAAGCTAGCGGGAGAATACAATGAGCAGTTCTTC
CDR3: CASSKLAGEYNEQFF

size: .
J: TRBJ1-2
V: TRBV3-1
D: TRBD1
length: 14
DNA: TGTGCCAGCAGCGGACAGGCGGCGGCCATGGACTACACCTTC
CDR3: CASSGQAAAMDYTF

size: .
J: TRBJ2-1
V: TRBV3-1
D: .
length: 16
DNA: TGTGCCAGCAGCTGGTCTTTAGGGGGGGGTTACAATGAGCAGTTCTTC
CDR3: CASSWSLGGGYNEQFF

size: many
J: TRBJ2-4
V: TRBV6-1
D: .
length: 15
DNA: TGTGCCAGCAGGACAGGAAATCTAGCCAAAAACATTCAGTACTTC
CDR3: CASRTGNLAKNIQYF

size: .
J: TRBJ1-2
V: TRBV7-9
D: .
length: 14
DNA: TGTGCCAGCAGCCCCTGGGGCACCTACTATGGCTACACCTTC
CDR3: CASSPWGTYYGYTF

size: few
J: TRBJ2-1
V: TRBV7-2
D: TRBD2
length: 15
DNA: TGTGCCAGCAGCCCTGATAGCGGGAGGGCCTATGAGCAGTTCTTC
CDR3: CASSPDSGRAYEQFF

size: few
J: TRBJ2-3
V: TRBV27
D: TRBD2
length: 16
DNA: TGTGCCAGCAGTTTATCGTGGCGGGGGGCGACGGATACGCAGTATTTT
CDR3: CASSLSWRGATDTQYF

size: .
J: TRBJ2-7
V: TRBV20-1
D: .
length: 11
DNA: TGCAGTGCTAGGAACGAGGGGCGGGTCTTCTTC
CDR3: CSARNEGRVFF